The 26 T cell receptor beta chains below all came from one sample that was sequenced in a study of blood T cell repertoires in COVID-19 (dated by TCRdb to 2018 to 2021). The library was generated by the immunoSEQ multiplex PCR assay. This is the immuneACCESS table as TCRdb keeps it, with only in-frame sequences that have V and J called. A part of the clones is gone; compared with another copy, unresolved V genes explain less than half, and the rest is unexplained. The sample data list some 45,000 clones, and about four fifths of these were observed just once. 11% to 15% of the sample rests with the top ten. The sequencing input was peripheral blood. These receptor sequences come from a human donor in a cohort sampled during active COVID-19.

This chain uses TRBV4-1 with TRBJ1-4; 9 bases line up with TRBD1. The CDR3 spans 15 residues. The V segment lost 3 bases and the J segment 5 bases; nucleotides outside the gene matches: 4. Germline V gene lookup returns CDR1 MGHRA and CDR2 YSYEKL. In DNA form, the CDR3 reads TGCGCCAGCAGCCATTCCGGGACAGGGAATGAAAAACTGTTTTTT. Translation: CASSHSGTGNEKLFF.

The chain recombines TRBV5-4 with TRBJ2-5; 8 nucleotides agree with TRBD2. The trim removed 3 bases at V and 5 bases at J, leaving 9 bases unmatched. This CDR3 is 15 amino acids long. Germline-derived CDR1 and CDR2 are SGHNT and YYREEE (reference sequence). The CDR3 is CASSSVPGRVETQYF. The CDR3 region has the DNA TGTGCCAGCAGCTCCGTTCCCGGGAGGGTGGAGACCCAGTACTTC.

The CDR3 nucleotides are TGTGCCTGGAGTGTTCTCCTAGCAACTACCTACAATGAGCAGTTCTTC. Amino acids: CAWSVLLATTYNEQFF. The chain recombines TRBV30 with TRBJ2-1; possibly TRBD2 for D (5 bases). Germline V gene lookup returns CDR1 GTSNPN and CDR2 SVGIG (reference sequence). The CDR3 spans 16 residues. The germline V and J ends were trimmed by 0 bases and 2 bases, with 14 bases remaining between them.

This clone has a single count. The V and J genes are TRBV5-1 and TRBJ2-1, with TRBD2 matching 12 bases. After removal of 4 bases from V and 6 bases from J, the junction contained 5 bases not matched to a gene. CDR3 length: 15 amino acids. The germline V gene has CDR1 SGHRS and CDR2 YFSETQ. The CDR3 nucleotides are TGCGCCAGCAGCGGGGGACTAGCGGGTGGCAATGAGCAGTTCTTC. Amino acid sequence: CASSGGLAGGNEQFF.

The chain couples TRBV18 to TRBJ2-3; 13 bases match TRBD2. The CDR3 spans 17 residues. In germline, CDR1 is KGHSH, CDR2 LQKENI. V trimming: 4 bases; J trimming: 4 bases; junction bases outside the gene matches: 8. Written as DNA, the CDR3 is TGTGCCAGCTCACTCAGGACTAGCGGGAGTATCGCAGATACGCAGTATTTT. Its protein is CASSLRTSGSIADTQYF.

This CDR3 reads CAYGVGQSPYEQYF. For the CDR3, the DNA is TGTGCCTACGGGGTGGGACAGTCACCCTACGAGCAGTACTTC. This chain connects TRBV10-3 to TRBJ2-7; 7 bases line up with TRBD1. Germline V gene data show CDR1 as ENHRY and CDR2 as SYGVKD. J gave up 2 bases and V 11 bases, and 12 bases lay outside the gene matches. CDR3 size: 14 residues.

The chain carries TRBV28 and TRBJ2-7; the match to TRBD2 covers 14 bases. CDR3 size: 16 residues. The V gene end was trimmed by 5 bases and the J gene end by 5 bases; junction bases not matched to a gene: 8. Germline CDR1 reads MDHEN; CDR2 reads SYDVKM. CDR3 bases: TGTGCCAGCAGTATACCGACTAGCGGGAGGGCCGACGAGCAGTACTTC. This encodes CASSIPTSGRADEQYF. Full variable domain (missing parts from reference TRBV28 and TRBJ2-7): DVKVTQSSRYLVKRTGEKVFLECVQDMDHENMFWYRQDPGLGLRLIYFSYDVKMKEKGDIPEGYSVSREKKERFSLILESASTNQTSMYLCASSIPTSGRADEQYFGPGTRLTVT.

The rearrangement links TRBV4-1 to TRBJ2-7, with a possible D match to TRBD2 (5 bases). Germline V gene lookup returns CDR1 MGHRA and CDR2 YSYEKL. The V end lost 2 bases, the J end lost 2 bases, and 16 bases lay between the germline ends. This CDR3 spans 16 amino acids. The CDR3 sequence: CASSQRPSDSPYEQYF. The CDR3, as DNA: TGCGCCAGCAGCCAAAGGCCCTCGGACTCACCCTACGAGCAGTACTTC.

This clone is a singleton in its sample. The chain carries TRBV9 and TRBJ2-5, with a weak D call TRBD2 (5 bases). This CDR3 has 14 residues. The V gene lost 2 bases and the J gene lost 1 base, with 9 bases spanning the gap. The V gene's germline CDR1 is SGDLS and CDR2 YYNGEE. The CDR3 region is CASSVSSPQETQYF. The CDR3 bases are TGTGCCAGCAGCGTGTCTAGCCCCCAAGAGACCCAGTACTTC.

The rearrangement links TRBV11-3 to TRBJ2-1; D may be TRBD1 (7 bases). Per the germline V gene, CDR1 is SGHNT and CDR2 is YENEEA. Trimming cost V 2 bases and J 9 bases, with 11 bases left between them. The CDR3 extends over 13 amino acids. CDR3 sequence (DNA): TGTGCCAGCAGCTTAAACAGGGGAGGTGAGCAGTTCTTC. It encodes CASSLNRGGEQFF.

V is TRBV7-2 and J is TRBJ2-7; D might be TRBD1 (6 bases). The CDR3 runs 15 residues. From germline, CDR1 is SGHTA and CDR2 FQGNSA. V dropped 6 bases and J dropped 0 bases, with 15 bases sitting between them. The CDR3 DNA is TGTGCCAGCAGAATACTTCAGGGGAGCTCCTACGAGCAGTACTTC. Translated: CASRILQGSSYEQYF.

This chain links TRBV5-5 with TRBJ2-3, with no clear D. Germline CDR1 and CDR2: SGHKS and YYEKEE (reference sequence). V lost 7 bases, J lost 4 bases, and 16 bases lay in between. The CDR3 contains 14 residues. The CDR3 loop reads CASGYRNEADTQYF. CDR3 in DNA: TGTGCCAGCGGGTATAGGAACGAGGCAGATACGCAGTATTTT.

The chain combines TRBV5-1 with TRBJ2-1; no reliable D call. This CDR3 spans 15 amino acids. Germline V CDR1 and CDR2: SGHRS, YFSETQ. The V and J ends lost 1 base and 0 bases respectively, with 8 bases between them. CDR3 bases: TGCGCCAGCAGCTTGCTAAGGAGCTCCTACAATGAGCAGTTCTTC. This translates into CASSLLRSSYNEQFF.

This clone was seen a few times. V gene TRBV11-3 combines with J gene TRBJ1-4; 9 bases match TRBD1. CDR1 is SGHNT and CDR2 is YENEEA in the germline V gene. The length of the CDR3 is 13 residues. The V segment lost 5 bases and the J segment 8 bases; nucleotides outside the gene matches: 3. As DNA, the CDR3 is TGTGCCAGCAGCGCACAGGGGGCGGAAAAACTGTTTTTT. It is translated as CASSAQGAEKLFF.

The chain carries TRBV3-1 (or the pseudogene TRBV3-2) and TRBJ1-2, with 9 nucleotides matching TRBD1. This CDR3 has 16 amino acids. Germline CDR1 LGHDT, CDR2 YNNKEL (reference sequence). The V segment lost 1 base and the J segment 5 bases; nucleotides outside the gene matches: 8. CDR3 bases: TGTGCCAGCAGCCAAGGCCGGACAGGGGTGGGGTATGGCTACACCTTC. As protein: CASSQGRTGVGYGYTF.

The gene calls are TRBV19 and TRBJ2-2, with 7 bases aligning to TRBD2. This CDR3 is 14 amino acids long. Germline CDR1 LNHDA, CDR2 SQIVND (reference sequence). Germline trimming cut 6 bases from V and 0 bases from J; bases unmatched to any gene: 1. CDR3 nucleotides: TGTGCCAGTAGAGGACTAGCGAACACCGGGGAGCTGTTTTTT. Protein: CASRGLANTGELFF.

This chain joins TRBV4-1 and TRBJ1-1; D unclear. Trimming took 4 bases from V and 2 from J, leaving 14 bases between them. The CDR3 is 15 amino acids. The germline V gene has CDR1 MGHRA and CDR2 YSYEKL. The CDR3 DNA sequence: TGCGCCAGCAGCCCCAGTTCAGGTTTTAACACTGAAGCTTTCTTT. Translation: CASSPSSGFNTEAFF.

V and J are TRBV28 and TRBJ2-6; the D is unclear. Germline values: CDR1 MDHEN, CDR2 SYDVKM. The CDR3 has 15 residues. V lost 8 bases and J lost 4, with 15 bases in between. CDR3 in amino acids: CASSPRSTGANVLTF. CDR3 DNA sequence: TGTGCCAGCTCACCTCGTAGTACCGGGGCCAACGTCCTGACTTTC.

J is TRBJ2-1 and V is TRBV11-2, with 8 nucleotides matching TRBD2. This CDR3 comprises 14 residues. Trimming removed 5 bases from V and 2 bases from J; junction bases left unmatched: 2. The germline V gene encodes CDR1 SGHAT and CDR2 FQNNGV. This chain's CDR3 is CASSKGLAYNEQFF. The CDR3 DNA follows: TGTGCCAGCAGCAAGGGACTAGCCTACAATGAGCAGTTCTTC.

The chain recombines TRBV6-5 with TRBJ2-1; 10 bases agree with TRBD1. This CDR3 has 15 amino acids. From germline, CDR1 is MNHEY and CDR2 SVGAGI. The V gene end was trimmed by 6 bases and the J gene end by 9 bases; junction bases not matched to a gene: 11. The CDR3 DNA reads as TGTGCCAGCAGACCGGGACAGGGGAATAGGGCTGAGCAGTTCTTC. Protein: CASRPGQGNRAEQFF.

Here the CDR3 DNA reads TGTCCCGAGAGTTCCTCTGGGGCCAACGTCCTGACTTTC. This translates into CPESSSGANVLTF. The genes are TRBV19 and TRBJ2-6; D unclear. The CDR3 extends over 13 amino acids. In germline, CDR1 is LNHDA, CDR2 SQIVND (reference sequence).

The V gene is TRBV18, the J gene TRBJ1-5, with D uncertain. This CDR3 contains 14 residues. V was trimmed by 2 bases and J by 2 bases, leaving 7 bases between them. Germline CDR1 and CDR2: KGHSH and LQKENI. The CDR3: CASSPGSGNQPQHF. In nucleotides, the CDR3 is TGTGCCAGCTCACCAGGGAGTGGCAATCAGCCCCAGCATTTT. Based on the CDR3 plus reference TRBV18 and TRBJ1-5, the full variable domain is NAGVMQNPRHLVRRRGQEARLRCSPMKGHSHVYWYRQLPEEGLKFMVYLQKENIIDESGMPKERFSAEFPKEGPSILRIQQVVRGDSAAYFCASSPGSGNQPQHFGDGTRLSIL.

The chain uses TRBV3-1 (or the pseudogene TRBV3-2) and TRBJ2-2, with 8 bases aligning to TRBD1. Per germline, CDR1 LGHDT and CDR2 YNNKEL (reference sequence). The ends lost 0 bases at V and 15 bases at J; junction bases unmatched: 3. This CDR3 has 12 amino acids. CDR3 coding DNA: TGTGCCAGCAGCCAAGAGGACAGGGCGGTGTTTTTT. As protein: CASSQEDRAVFF.

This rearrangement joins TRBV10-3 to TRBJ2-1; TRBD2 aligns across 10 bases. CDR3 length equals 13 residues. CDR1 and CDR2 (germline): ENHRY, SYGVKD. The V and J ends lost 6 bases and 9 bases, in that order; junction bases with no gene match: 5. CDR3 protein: CAIRAGGPGEQFF. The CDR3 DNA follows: TGTGCCATCAGAGCGGGAGGGCCTGGTGAGCAGTTCTTC.

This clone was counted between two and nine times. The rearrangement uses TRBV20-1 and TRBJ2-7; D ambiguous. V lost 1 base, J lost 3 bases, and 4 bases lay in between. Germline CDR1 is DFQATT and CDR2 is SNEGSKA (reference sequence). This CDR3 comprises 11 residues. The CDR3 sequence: CSARVFYEQYF. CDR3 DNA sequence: TGCAGTGCTAGAGTATTCTACGAGCAGTACTTC.

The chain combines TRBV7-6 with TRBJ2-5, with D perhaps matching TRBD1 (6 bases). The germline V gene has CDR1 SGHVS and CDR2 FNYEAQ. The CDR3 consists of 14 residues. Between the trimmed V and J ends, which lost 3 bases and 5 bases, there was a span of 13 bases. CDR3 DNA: TGTGCCAGCAGCTTTAATCCTAGGGGGGAGACCCAGTACTTC. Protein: CASSFNPRGETQYF.